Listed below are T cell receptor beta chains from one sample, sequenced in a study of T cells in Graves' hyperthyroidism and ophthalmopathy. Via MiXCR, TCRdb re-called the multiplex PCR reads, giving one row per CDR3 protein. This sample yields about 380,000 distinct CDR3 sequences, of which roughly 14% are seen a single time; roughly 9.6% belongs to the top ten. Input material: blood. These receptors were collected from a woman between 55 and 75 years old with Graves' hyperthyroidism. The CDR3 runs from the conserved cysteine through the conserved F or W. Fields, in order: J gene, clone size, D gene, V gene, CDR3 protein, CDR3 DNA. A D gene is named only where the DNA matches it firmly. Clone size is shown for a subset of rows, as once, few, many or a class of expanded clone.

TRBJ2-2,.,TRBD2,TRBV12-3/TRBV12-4,CASSFLWLAGNTGELFF,TGTGCCAGCAGTTTTCTGTGGCTAGCGGGGAACACCGGGGAGCTGTTTTTT
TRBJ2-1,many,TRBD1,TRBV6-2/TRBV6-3,CASSYSGQGRHNEQFF,TGTGCCAGCAGTTACTCGGGACAGGGGAGGCACAATGAGCAGTTCTTC
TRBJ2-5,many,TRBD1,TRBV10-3,CAISELGQGQETQYF,TGTGCCATCAGTGAGTTAGGACAGGGACAAGAGACCCAGTACTTC
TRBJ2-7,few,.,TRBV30,CAWSVLGSFTYEQYF,TGTGCCTGGAGTGTACTTGGCAGTTTTACCTACGAGCAGTACTTC
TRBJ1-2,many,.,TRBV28,CASSLRDGYTF,TGTGCCAGCAGTTTAAGGGACGGCTACACCTTC
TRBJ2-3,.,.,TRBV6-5,CASSYSNRGPRTDTQYF,TGTGCCAGCAGTTACTCGAATCGCGGGCCGCGCACAGATACGCAGTATTTT
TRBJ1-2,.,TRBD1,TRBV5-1,CASSFTGGEALYGYTF,TGCGCCAGCAGCTTCACAGGGGGCGAGGCCCTCTATGGCTACACCTTC
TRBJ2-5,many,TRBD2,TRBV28,CASSGLAGGSRETQYF,TGTGCCAGCAGCGGACTAGCGGGAGGCAGCCGGGAGACCCAGTACTTC
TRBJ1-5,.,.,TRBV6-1,CASRRRDNQPQHF,TGTGCCAGCAGGAGGCGCGACAATCAGCCCCAGCATTTT
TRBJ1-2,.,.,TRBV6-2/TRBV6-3,CASSLTRDYGYTF,TGTGCCAGCAGCCTAACAAGGGACTATGGCTACACCTTC
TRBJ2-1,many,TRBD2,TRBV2,CASSEGLRLAGGYNEQFF,TGTGCCAGCAGTGAAGGCCTCCGGTTAGCGGGGGGTTACAATGAGCAGTTCTTC
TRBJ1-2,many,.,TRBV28,CASSPPRGGYTF,TGTGCCAGCAGCCCCCCCCGGGGTGGCTACACCTTC
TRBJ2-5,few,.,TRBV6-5,CASSYLPSQGAETQYF,TGTGCCAGCAGTTACCTTCCATCGCAGGGTGCCGAGACCCAGTACTTC
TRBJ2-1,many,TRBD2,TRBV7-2,CASSLDGLAGGPAYNEQFF,TGTGCCAGCAGCTTAGACGGGCTAGCGGGAGGGCCGGCCTACAATGAGCAGTTCTTC
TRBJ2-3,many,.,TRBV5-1,CASSLEGRTDTQYF,TGCGCCAGCAGCTTGGAGGGGAGAACAGATACGCAGTATTTT
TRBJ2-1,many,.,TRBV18,CASSPEVEQFF,TGTGCCAGCTCACCAGAGGTTGAGCAGTTCTTC
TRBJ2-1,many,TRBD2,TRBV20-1,CSARGDWGLAGGREQFF,TGCAGTGCTAGAGGTGATTGGGGACTAGCGGGAGGACGGGAGCAGTTCTTC
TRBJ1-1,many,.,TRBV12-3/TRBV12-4,CASSLSTTGNTEAFF,TGTGCCAGCAGTTTATCTACGACAGGGAACACTGAAGCTTTCTTT
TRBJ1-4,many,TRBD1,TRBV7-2,CASSPPGQGREKLFF,TGTGCCAGCAGCCCCCCGGGACAGGGACGGGAAAAACTGTTTTTT
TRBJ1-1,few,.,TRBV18,CASSLPGVLNTEAFF,TGTGCCAGCTCACTGCCAGGGGTTCTGAACACTGAAGCTTTCTTT
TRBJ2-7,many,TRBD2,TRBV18,CASSGIRLAGGIGEQYF,TGTGCCAGCTCAGGGATACGACTAGCGGGAGGCATCGGCGAGCAGTACTTC
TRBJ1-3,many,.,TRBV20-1,CSAPSAGNTIYF,TGCAGTGCTCCTAGCGCCGGAAACACCATATATTTT
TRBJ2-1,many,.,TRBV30,CAWSVGPEQFF,TGTGCCTGGAGTGTTGGGCCTGAGCAGTTCTTC
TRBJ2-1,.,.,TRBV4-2,CASSQGRAVLGNEQFF,TGTGCCAGCAGCCAAGGGAGGGCCGTACTAGGGAATGAGCAGTTCTTC
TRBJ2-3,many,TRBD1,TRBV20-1,CSARTGKAADTQYF,TGCAGTGCTAGGACAGGGAAGGCAGCAGATACGCAGTATTTT
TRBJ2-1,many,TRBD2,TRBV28,CASRASGSYNEQFF,TGTGCCAGCAGGGCTAGCGGCTCCTACAATGAGCAGTTCTTC
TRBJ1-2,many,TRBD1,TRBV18,CASSPLPAGQGVGYTF,TGTGCCAGCTCACCACTCCCGGCGGGGCAGGGGGTTGGCTACACCTTC
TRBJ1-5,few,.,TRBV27,CASSLSQGQRQPQHF,TGTGCCAGCAGTTTATCCCAGGGCCAGCGTCAGCCCCAGCATTTT
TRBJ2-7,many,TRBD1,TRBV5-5,CASTSGTGYYEQYF,TGTGCCAGCACATCCGGGACAGGGTATTACGAGCAGTACTTC
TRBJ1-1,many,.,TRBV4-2,CASSQARDTEAFF,TGTGCCAGCAGCCAAGCAAGGGACACTGAAGCTTTCTTT
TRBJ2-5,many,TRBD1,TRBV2,CASSEAPLQTGGAQETQYF,TGTGCCAGCAGTGAAGCGCCGTTGCAGACAGGGGGGGCCCAAGAGACCCAGTACTTC
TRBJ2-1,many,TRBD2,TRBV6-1,CASRSGSYNEQFF,TGTGCCAGCAGGAGCGGGAGCTACAATGAGCAGTTCTTC
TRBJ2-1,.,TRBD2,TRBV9,CASRAPRSFRDYRYNEQFF,TGTGCCAGCCGGGCGCCGCGCTCTTTCCGGGACTACCGATACAATGAGCAGTTCTTC
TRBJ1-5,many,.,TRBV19,CASSIGQSQYSNQPQHF,TGTGCCAGTAGTATTGGACAAAGCCAATATAGCAATCAGCCCCAGCATTTT
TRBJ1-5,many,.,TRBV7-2,CASSLVGRGGQPQHF,TGTGCCAGCAGCTTAGTCGGCAGGGGTGGGCAGCCCCAGCATTTT
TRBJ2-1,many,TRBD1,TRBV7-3,CASRQTDRANYEQFF,TGTGCCAGCAGACAAACGGACAGGGCGAATTACGAGCAGTTCTTC
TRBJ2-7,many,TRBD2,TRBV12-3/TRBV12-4,CASSLLAGSYEQYF,TGTGCCAGCAGTTTACTAGCGGGCTCCTACGAGCAGTACTTC
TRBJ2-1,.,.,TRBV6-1,CASSSGPGDGEQFF,TGTGCCAGCAGTAGCGGGCCCGGAGACGGTGAGCAGTTCTTC
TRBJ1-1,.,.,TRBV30,CASKNGPSMNTEAFF,TGTGCCTCAAAAAACGGGCCTTCTATGAACACTGAAGCTTTCTTT
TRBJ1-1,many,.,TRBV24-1,CATSDYRDSKAFF,TGTGCCACCAGTGACTACCGGGATTCGAAAGCTTTCTTT
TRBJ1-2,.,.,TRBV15,CATSRDLGRDNSYGYTF,TGTGCCACCAGCAGAGACCTTGGCAGGGACAATAGCTATGGCTACACCTTC
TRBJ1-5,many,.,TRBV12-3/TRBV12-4,CASSLAISYSNQPQHF,TGTGCCAGCAGTTTAGCGATCTCCTATAGCAATCAGCCCCAGCATTTT
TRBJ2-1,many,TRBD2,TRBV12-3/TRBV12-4,CASSLLGPPGLAGGGWGEQFF,TGTGCCAGCAGTTTATTGGGGCCCCCGGGACTAGCGGGAGGTGGGTGGGGTGAGCAGTTCTTC
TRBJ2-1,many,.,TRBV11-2,CASSLENSNEQFF,TGTGCCAGCAGCTTAGAGAACAGCAATGAGCAGTTCTTC
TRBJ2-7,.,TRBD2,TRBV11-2,CASSPSTTSGYEQYF,TGTGCCAGCAGCCCAAGCACCACTAGCGGCTACGAGCAGTACTTC
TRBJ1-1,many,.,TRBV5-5,CASSYRENTEAFF,TGTGCCAGCAGCTACAGGGAGAACACTGAAGCTTTCTTT
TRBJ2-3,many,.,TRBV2,CASSQGDILTDTQYF,TGTGCCAGCAGTCAAGGGGATATTCTCACAGATACGCAGTATTTT
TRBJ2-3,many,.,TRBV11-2,CASSLVQGVKTDTQYF,TGTGCCAGCAGCTTAGTCCAGGGAGTGAAAACAGATACGCAGTATTTT
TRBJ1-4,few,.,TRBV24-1,CATSDLGSAVNEKLFF,TGTGCCACCAGTGATTTGGGCTCGGCAGTTAATGAAAAACTGTTTTTT
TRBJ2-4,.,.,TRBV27,CASRAGQIGPKNIQYF,TGTGCCAGCAGGGCGGGGCAGATTGGGCCCAAAAACATTCAGTACTTC
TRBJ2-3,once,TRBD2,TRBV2,CASRGSADTQYF,TGTGCCAGCCGCGGGAGTGCGGATACGCAGTATTTT
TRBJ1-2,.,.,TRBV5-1,CASSSPAGAGGYTF,TGCGCCAGCAGCTCGCCTGCCGGGGCCGGTGGCTACACCTTC
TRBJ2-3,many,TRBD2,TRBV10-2,CASRVLAGGADTQYF,TGCGCCAGCAGAGTCCTAGCGGGAGGTGCAGATACGCAGTATTTT
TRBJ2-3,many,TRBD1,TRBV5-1,CASSPGQSTDTQYF,TGTGCCAGCAGCCCGGGACAGAGCACAGATACGCAGTATTTT
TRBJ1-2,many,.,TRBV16,CASSRPGSGYTF,TGTGCCAGCAGCCGTCCAGGGAGTGGCTACACCTTC
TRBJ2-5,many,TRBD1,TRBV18,CASSQGDRAETQYF,TGTGCCAGCTCACAGGGGGACAGGGCGGAGACCCAGTACTTC
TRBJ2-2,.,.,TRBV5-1,CASSLDTANTGELFF,TGCGCCAGCAGCTTGGACACCGCGAACACCGGGGAGCTGTTTTTT